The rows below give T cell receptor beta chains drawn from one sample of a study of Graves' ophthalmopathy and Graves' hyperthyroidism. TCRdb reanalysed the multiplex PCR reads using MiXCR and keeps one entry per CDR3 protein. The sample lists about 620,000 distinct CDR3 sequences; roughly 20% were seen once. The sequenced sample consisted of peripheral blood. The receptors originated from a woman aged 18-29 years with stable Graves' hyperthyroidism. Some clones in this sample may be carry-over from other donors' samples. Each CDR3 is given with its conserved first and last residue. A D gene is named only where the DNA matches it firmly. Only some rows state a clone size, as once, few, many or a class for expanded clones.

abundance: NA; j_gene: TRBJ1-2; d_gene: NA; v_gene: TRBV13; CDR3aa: CASSLQTLGGSYGYTF; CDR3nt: TGTGCCAGCAGCTTACAAACCCTGGGGGGGAGCTATGGCTACACCTTC
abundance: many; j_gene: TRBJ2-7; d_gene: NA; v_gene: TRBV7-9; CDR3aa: CASSPRSGPYEQYF; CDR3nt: TGTGCCAGCAGTCCGAGAAGCGGCCCCTACGAGCAGTACTTC
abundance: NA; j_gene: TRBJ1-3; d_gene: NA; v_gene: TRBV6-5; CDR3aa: CASSYKGAGNTIYF; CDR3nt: TGTGCCAGCAGTTATAAGGGGGCTGGAAACACCATATATTTT
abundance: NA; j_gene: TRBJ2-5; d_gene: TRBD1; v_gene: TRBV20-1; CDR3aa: CSAREGRTGQETQYF; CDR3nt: TGCAGTGCTAGAGAAGGCAGGACAGGGCAAGAGACCCAGTACTTC
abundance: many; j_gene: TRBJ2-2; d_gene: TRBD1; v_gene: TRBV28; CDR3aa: CATDAGTANTGELFF; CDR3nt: TGTGCCACCGACGCCGGGACAGCTAACACCGGGGAGCTGTTTTTT
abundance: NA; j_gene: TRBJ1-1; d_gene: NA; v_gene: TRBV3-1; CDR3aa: CASSQFGDNTEAFF; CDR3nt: TGTGCCAGCAGCCAATTTGGGGATAACACTGAAGCTTTCTTT
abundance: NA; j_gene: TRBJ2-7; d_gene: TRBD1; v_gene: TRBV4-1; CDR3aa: CASSQGSGTGGTYEQYF; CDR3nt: TGCGCCAGCAGCCAAGGATCCGGGACAGGGGGGACCTACGAGCAGTACTTC
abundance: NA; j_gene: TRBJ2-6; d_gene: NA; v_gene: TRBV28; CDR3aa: CASRGDSGANVLTF; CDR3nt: TGTGCCAGCAGGGGGGATTCTGGGGCCAACGTCCTGACTTTC
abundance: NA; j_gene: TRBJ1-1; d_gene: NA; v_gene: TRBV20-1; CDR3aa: CSASFVRQASGEAFF; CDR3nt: TGCAGTGCTAGTTTTGTGAGGCAGGCATCTGGTGAAGCTTTCTTT
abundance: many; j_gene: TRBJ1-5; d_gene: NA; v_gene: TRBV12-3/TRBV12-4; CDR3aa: CASSSGNQPQHF; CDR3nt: TGTGCCAGCAGTTCTGGCAATCAGCCCCAGCATTTT
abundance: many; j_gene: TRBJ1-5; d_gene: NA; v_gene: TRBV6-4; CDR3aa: CASSDPRAVSNQPQHF; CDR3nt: TGTGCCAGCAGTGACCCGCGGGCGGTTAGCAATCAGCCCCAGCATTTT
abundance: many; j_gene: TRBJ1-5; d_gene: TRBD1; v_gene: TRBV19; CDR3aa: CASSLRQDQGALNQPQHF; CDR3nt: TGTGCCAGTAGCCTCCGGCAAGACCAGGGGGCCCTTAATCAGCCCCAGCATTTT
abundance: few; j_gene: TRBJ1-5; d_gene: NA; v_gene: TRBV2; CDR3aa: CASSVTGSSDQPQHF; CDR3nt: TGTGCCAGCAGTGTTACCGGGTCCAGCGATCAGCCCCAGCATTTT